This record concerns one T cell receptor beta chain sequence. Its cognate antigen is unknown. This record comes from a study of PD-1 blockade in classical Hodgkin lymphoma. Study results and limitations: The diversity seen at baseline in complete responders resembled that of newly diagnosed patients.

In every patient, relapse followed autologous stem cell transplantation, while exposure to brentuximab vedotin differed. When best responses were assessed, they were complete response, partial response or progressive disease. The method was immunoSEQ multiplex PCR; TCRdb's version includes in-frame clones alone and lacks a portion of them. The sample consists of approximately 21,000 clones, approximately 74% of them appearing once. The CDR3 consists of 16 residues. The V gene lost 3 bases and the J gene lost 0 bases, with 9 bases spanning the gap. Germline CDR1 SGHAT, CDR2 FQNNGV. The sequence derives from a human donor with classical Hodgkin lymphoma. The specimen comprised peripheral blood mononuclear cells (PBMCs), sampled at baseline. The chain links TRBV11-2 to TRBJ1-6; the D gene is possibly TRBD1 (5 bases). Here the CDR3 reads CASSLGRSSYNSPLHF. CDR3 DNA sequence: TGTGCCAGCAGCTTGGGACGGAGCTCCTATAATTCACCCCTCCACTTT.